These 3 T cell receptor beta chains were all obtained from the same sample, sequenced in a study of tumor and adjacent non-tumor tissue in lung cancer (dated by TCRdb to 2017 to 2018). RNA was extracted from bulk unsorted tissue and checked for quality with a NanoDrop ND-1000 and an Agilent 2100. For the normal lung samples, distant non-tumor tissue was collected more than 3 cm away from the tumor edge. Library preparation employed multiplex PCR. Instrument on record: Illumina HiSeq 2500. TCRbeta libraries were constructed through three rounds of nested PCR with primers (Table S4) according to protocols adapted from ARM-PCR. The raw public reads went through TCRdb reprocessing: fastp at Q25, MiXCR clone calling, in-frame beta chains kept. Here each entry gathers all rows of one CDR3 protein and keeps the most common genes and DNA. The sample table lists 110,000 or so distinct CDR3 sequences, about 61% of them with a count of one. The ten largest make up under 20% of the sample.

Source material: distant non-tumor lung tissue. The source is a man aged 55 to 70 with non-small cell lung cancer.

The chain combines TRBV4-3 with TRBJ1-6, with D uncertain. CDR1 is LGHNA, CDR2 YSLEER, per germline. The V end lost 9 bases, the J end lost 13 bases, and 25 bases lay between the germline ends. The CDR3 spans 15 residues. The CDR3 sequence: CARGQDSSVLVPLHF. The CDR3 DNA reads as TGCGCCAGAGGCCAAGATTCATCAGTCCTCGTTCCCCTCCACTTT.

Turning to this clonotype: The conserved closing phenylalanine or tryptophan is absent in this CDR3, likely reflecting a read error. The chain links TRBV4-1 to TRBJ2-7; 7 nucleotides agree with TRBD2. The V gene's germline CDR1 is MGHRA and CDR2 YSYEKL. This CDR3 contains 16 residues. The CDR3 DNA is TGCGCCAACAGCCAAGAGCGGGACCTACGCACCTACGAGCAGTACTTG. Its protein product is CANSQERDLRTYEQYL.

This clonotype was counted a few times. The CDR3 region is CSALIGDTQYF. CDR3 in DNA: TGCAGTGCTTTGATTGGGGATACGCAGTATTTT. This chain links TRBV20-1 with TRBJ2-3; unclear D gene. CDR1 and CDR2 (germline): DFQATT, SNEGSKA (reference sequence). V shed 5 bases and J shed 6 bases, with 9 bases lying between them. The CDR3 covers 11 residues.